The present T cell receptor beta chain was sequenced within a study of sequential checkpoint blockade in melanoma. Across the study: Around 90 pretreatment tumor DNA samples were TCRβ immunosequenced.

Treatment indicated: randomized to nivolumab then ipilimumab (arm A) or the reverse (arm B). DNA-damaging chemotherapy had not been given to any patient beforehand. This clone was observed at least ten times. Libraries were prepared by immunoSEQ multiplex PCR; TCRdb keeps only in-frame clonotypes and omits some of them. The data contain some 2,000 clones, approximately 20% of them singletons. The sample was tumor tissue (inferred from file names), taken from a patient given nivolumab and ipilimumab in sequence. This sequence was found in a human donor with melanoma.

CDR3 amino acids: CASSLNGLQGETQYF. Here the CDR3 DNA reads TGTGCCAGCAGCTTAAACGGACTACAGGGAGAGACCCAGTACTTC. The chain employs TRBV11-3 and TRBJ2-5; D might be TRBD1 or TRBD2, each matching 6 bases. Between the trimmed V and J ends, which lost 2 bases and 4 bases, there was a span of 14 bases. Per germline, CDR1 SGHNT and CDR2 YENEEA. This CDR3 is built from 15 residues.